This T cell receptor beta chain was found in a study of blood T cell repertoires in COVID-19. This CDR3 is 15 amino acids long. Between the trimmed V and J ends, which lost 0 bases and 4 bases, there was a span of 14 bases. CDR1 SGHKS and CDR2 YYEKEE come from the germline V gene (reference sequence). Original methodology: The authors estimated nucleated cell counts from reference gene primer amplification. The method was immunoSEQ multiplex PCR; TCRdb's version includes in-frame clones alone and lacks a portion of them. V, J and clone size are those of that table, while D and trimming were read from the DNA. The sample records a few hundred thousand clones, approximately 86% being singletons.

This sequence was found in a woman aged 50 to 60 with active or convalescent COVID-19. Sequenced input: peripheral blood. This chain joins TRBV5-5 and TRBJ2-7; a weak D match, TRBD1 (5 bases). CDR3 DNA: TGTGCCAGCAGCTTGGTGGAACAGGTTATGTACGAGCAGTACTTC. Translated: CASSLVEQVMYEQYF.